This TCR beta chain was recorded in a study of blood T cell repertoires in COVID-19. Study-wide background: Acute-phase and convalescent COVID-19 samples originated in the United States, Italy and Spain. PBMCs, B-cell-depleted T cells, or T cells provided the cDNA or gDNA that made up the material.

V trimming: 3 bases; J trimming: 0 bases; junction bases outside the gene matches: 15. The V gene's germline CDR1 is MDHEN and CDR2 SYDVKM. This CDR3 region has 19 residues. Per the original data handling: Using reference gene primer amplification, nucleated cell counts were estimated. Here immunoSEQ multiplex PCR was the method, and the copy in TCRdb shows in-frame clones only, minus some. V, J and clone size reflect that table, while D and trimming were determined from the DNA. The table has 60,000 or so clones, approximately 78% seen once. This TCR came from a human donor in a cohort sampled during active COVID-19. The chain has TRBV28 and TRBJ2-3; TRBD2 matches 7 bases. Sequenced sample: peripheral blood. The CDR3 bases are TGTGCCAGCAGTTTGCGATGGGGGGGAATCTTACTTAGCACAGATACGCAGTATTTT. This gives the protein CASSLRWGGILLSTDTQYF.